The rows below give T cell receptor beta chains drawn from one sample of a study of blood T cell repertoires in COVID-19. The data were produced by immunoSEQ multiplex PCR, yet TCRdb's version contains in-frame clones alone and is incomplete. This sample has roughly 400,000 clones; about 86% occur once, and the top ten carry roughly 9.4%. The sequenced sample was PBMCs or T cells enriched from blood (not recorded which). All receptors come from a woman aged 45-60 years who had recovered from COVID-19. Each CDR3 is given with its conserved first and last residue. D genes are given only for firm matches. Expanded clones get a size class; other rows say once, few or many, or leave the size out.

D: TRBD1; size: NA; J: TRBJ1-1; V: TRBV30; DNA: TGTGCCTGGAGTAGACAGGGGTCCACTGAAGCTTTCTTT; CDR3: CAWSRQGSTEAFF
D: NA; size: NA; J: TRBJ2-7; V: TRBV7-2; DNA: TGTGCCAGCAGCCCGGGTCGTGCTAACTACGAGCAGTACTTC; CDR3: CASSPGRANYEQYF
D: TRBD1; size: few; J: TRBJ1-2; V: TRBV13; DNA: TGTGCCGCCCGGGACAGCGCCGTCTCTAACTATGGCTACACCTTC; CDR3: CAARDSAVSNYGYTF
D: NA; size: NA; J: TRBJ2-7; V: TRBV13; DNA: TGTGCCAGCAGCTCCTCGAGAGCCAGGGCCTACGAGCAGTACTTC; CDR3: CASSSSRARAYEQYF
D: NA; size: NA; J: TRBJ1-4; V: TRBV9; DNA: TGTGCCAGCAGCGTTGGGACTTGGACTAATGAAAAACTGTTTTTT; CDR3: CASSVGTWTNEKLFF
D: TRBD1; size: NA; J: TRBJ1-6; V: TRBV6-6; DNA: TGTGCCAGCAGTCCACGACAGGGTGGCTCCTATAATTCACCCCTCCACTTT; CDR3: CASSPRQGGSYNSPLHF
D: NA; size: once; J: TRBJ1-2; V: TRBV28; DNA: TGTGCCAGCAGTTTATCCGGGGGTTGGAGCCACCACTATGGCTACACCTTC; CDR3: CASSLSGGWSHHYGYTF
D: TRBD1; size: once; J: TRBJ2-7; V: TRBV5-8; DNA: TGTGCCAGCAGCTTCGGGGACAGTAGATCCTACGAGCAGTACTTC; CDR3: CASSFGDSRSYEQYF
D: TRBD1; size: NA; J: TRBJ1-1; V: TRBV5-1; DNA: TGCGCCAGCAGTCCGGGACAGGGGGTGTATGGGACTGAAGCTTTCTTT; CDR3: CASSPGQGVYGTEAFF
D: NA; size: NA; J: TRBJ2-5; V: TRBV5-6; DNA: TGTGCCAGCAGCTATCCTTTGGAGACCCAGTACTTC; CDR3: CASSYPLETQYF
D: TRBD1; size: NA; J: TRBJ2-5; V: TRBV5-1; DNA: TGCGCCAGCAGAGGGTCGCTAGGGGGCGGTGAGACCCAGTACTTC; CDR3: CASRGSLGGGETQYF